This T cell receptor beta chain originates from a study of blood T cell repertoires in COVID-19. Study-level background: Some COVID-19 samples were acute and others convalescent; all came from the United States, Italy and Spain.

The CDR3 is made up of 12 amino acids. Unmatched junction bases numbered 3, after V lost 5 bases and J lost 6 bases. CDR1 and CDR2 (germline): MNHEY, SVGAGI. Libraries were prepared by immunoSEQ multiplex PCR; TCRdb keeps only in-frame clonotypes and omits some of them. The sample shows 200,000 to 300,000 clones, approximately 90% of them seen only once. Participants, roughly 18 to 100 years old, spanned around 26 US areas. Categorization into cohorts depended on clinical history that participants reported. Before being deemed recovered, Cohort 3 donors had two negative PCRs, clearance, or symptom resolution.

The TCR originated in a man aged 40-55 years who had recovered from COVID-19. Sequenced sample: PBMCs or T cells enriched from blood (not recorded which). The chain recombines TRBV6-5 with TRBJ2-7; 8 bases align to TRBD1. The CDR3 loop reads CASSQGAGEQYF. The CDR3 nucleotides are TGTGCCAGCAGTCAGGGGGCCGGCGAGCAGTACTTC.